A selection of T cell receptor beta chains follows, all from one sample in a study of T cells in narcolepsy. The repertoire was sequenced with immunoSEQ multiplex PCR; TCRdb's copy has only in-frame clones and lacks some. Among approximately 40,000 clones listed, approximately 88% were seen once. Sequencing input: CD45RA- memory CD4+ T cells from PBMCs. The receptors come from a human donor with narcolepsy. Both conserved end residues are part of each CDR3. The order of the fields is clone size, J gene, D gene, CDR3 length, V gene, CDR3 protein, CDR3 DNA. A D gene is named only where the DNA matches it firmly. The size entry is marked missing in some rows and otherwise reads once, few, many or a size class.

.	TRBJ2-3	.	14	TRBV19	CASSIRQAGDTQYF	TGTGCCAGTAGTATAAGACAAGCCGGGGATACGCAGTATTTT
.	TRBJ1-3	.	15	TRBV7-2	CASSLLTASGNTIYF	TGTGCCAGCAGCTTACTTACAGCCTCTGGAAACACCATATATTTT
.	TRBJ2-5	.	11	TRBV30	CAWSPGLQAYF	TGTGCCTGGAGTCCGGGACTCCAAGCGTACTTC
.	TRBJ1-2	.	12	TRBV19	CASNVRGDGYTF	TGTGCCAGTAACGTTCGGGGCGATGGCTACACCTTC
.	TRBJ1-2	.	14	TRBV2	CASSGRRGSYGYTF	TGTGCCAGCAGTGGGAGACGGGGAAGCTACGGCTACACCTTC
.	TRBJ2-7	.	12	TRBV6-5	CASKRGSYEQYF	TGTGCCAGCAAAAGGGGCTCCTACGAGCAGTACTTC
.	TRBJ1-5	.	12	TRBV28	CARSRMGQPQHF	TGTGCCCGATCCCGAATGGGTCAGCCCCAGCATTTT
.	TRBJ1-5	.	15	TRBV19	CASSAQGFSNQPQHF	TGTGCCAGTAGTGCCCAGGGTTTCAGCAATCAGCCCCAGCATTTT
.	TRBJ1-4	.	15	TRBV7-2	CASSLARRRGEKLFF	TGTGCCAGCAGCTTAGCGCGGCGGAGAGGGGAAAAACTGTTTTTT
.	TRBJ2-2	.	16	TRBV13	CASRLQGGILTGELFF	TGTGCCAGCAGACTCCAGGGGGGGATACTCACCGGGGAGCTGTTTTTT
.	TRBJ2-1	TRBD1	14	TRBV18	CASSRDSQVNEQFF	TGTGCCAGCTCGAGGGACAGCCAAGTCAATGAGCAGTTCTTC
.	TRBJ2-1	.	15	TRBV7-9	CAMRSSRSSYNEQFF	TGTGCCATGCGGAGCTCGCGGAGCTCCTACAATGAGCAGTTCTTC
few	TRBJ1-2	.	11	TRBV10-3	CAISENYGYTF	TGTGCCATCAGTGAGAACTATGGCTACACCTTC
.	TRBJ1-6	.	16	TRBV7-3	CASSLLQGRSDSPLHF	TGTGCCAGCAGCTTACTGCAGGGACGAAGTGATTCACCCCTCCACTTT
.	TRBJ1-4	.	14	TRBV5-6	CASSLEGVREKLFF	TGTGCCAGCAGCTTGGAAGGAGTTCGGGAAAAACTGTTTTTT
.	TRBJ1-1	.	14	TRBV7-9	CASSPRGTATEAFF	TGTGCCAGCAGCCCGAGAGGGACGGCGACTGAAGCTTTCTTT
.	TRBJ1-2	TRBD1	13	TRBV2	CASSPTGGPGYTF	TGTGCCAGCAGTCCGACAGGGGGACCCGGCTACACCTTC
.	TRBJ2-5	.	17	TRBV7-9	CASSLGGTVPGEETQYF	TGTGCCAGCAGCTTAGGGGGGACCGTCCCCGGGGAAGAGACCCAGTACTTC
once	TRBJ2-5	.	16	TRBV5-1	CASSLTTKLIGGTQYF	TGCGCCAGCAGCTTAACGACGAAACTCATAGGGGGGACCCAGTACTTC
.	TRBJ2-1	TRBD2	16	TRBV19	CASSIWGGNSYNEQFF	TGTGCCAGTAGTATATGGGGGGGGAACTCCTACAATGAGCAGTTCTTC
.	TRBJ2-2	.	14	TRBV5-1	CASSFAQSTGELFF	TGCGCCAGCTCATTCGCCCAGAGTACCGGGGAGCTGTTTTTT
.	TRBJ1-4	TRBD1	17	TRBV7-9	CASSLGTGGVGNEKLFF	TGTGCCAGCAGCTTAGGGACAGGGGGCGTAGGAAATGAAAAACTGTTTTTT
few	TRBJ1-5	.	13	TRBV7-8	CASSLRTNQPQHF	TGTGCCAGCAGCCTAAGGACGAATCAGCCCCAGCATTTT
.	TRBJ2-3	TRBD2	16	TRBV9	CASSVGLAGPSDTQYF	TGTGCCAGCAGCGTTGGCCTAGCGGGACCCTCAGATACGCAGTATTTT
.	TRBJ1-3	.	12	TRBV2	CASSGDVNTIYF	TGTGCCAGCAGTGGGGACGTAAACACCATATATTTT
.	TRBJ1-5	.	14	TRBV5-8	CASNKDSPNQPQHF	TGTGCCAGCAATAAGGACAGTCCCAATCAGCCCCAGCATTTT
few	TRBJ1-2	.	13	TRBV5-4	CASSLDGNYGYTF	TGTGCCAGCAGCTTGGATGGGAACTATGGCTACACCTTC
once	TRBJ2-7	TRBD2	14	TRBV10-2	CASSVSGRAGEQYF	TGCGCCAGCAGTGTTAGCGGGAGGGCCGGCGAGCAGTACTTC
.	TRBJ2-5	.	14	TRBV5-1	CASSLVPSQETQYF	TGCGCCAGCAGCTTGGTGCCTAGTCAAGAGACCCAGTACTTC
.	TRBJ1-1	.	14	TRBV5-4	CASSLENRNTEAFF	TGTGCCAGCAGCTTGGAAAACAGGAACACTGAAGCTTTCTTT
.	TRBJ1-2	.	14	TRBV10-3	CAIRGREGLAGYTF	TGTGCCATCAGAGGCCGGGAGGGCCTAGCTGGCTACACCTTC
once	TRBJ1-1	.	15	TRBV19	CASSSTLSAGTEAFF	TGTGCCAGTAGTTCGACGCTCTCAGCCGGGACTGAAGCTTTCTTT